The entry that follows covers one T cell receptor beta chain sequence. There is no known antigen for this receptor. Base qualities are not at hand, and no much larger clone is one base apart. From its cysteine to its phenylalanine, the CDR3 spans 12 amino acids. Only the CDR3 portion is preserved as DNA: 36 bases, with reading frame beginning at the first base. The junction shows trimming of 1 base on V and 8 bases on J, plus 5 bases between the germline ends. Per the germline V gene, SNHLY is the CDR1 and FYNNEI is the CDR2. The data are from a study of OX40 agonist ivuxolimab in advanced cancers. A note on the overall study: Ivuxolimab was a fully human IgG2 agonistic monoclonal antibody targeting the costimulatory receptor OX40 (CD134). Of the roughly 53 patients in dose escalation, 19 had hepatocellular carcinoma, some 15 had melanoma, 9 had renal cell carcinoma and 9 had head and neck cancer. A male proportion of under 85% and a mean age of roughly 58 years, ranging from about 20 to 79, were recorded for the dose-escalation cohort. Intravenous ivuxolimab was administered to patients every 2 weeks at six dose levels: 0.01, 0.1, 0.3, 1.5, 3 and 10 mg/kg. Patients were allowed to have had prior anti-PD-1, anti-PD-L1 or anti-CTLA-4 therapy, and approximately 40% of the dose-escalation patients had been treated with checkpoint inhibitors. Three dose-escalation patients achieved partial responses, one with hepatocellular carcinoma and two with cutaneous melanoma. The paper describes the monotherapy dose-escalation part (N of about 52 patients) of the phase I trial of ivuxolimab. Peripheral TCRbeta sequencing aimed to test whether ivuxolimab altered TCR sequence diversity and caused clonal T-cell expansion.

Results the study describes overall, beyond this receptor: Antigen specificity was not determined for the clonally expanded peripheral T cells. Low levels of normalized T-cell clonal expansion were also seen in some nonresponding patients. At doses of 0.1 to 3.0 mg/kg, clonal expansion of both CD4+ and CD8+ blood T cells was observed from baseline to week 6. After ivuxolimab, expanded clones were on average more numerous among CD8+ T cells than among CD4+ T cells. In the 0.1-3.0 mg/kg groups, partial responders had among the lowest normalized peripheral clonal expansion, particularly in CD8+ T cells.

To sequence the TCRbeta CDR3 region, genomic DNA was isolated from the sorted cells. TCRbeta CDR3 regions were sequenced using the immunoSEQ Assay. Imported from immuneACCESS, the table was reduced by TCRdb to in-frame sequences with V and J called. These copies leave out some clones; in studies compared against another copy, an unresolved V gene accounts for under half, and the cause of the remainder is not known. Here the sample has tens of thousands of clones; about 93% occur a single time. The ten most abundant clones make up 0.43% of the sample. The trial excluded patients who had a history of autoimmune disease or who were on systemic immunosuppression. In every dose cohort, peripheral blood was drawn for TCR sequencing at baseline, cycle 4 day 1, and cycle 7 day 1. The samples were drawn from a first-in-human, open-label, multicenter phase I dose-escalation trial of ivuxolimab. Adults with locally advanced or metastatic head and neck squamous cell, hepatocellular, melanoma or renal cell carcinoma were enrolled in the trial. CD4+ and CD8+ T cells were sorted separately from peripheral blood before TCR sequencing.

The source material was CD4+ or CD8+ T cells sorted from blood, sampled in a trial of the OX40 agonist ivuxolimab. The sequence was obtained from an adult with an advanced solid tumor such as melanoma, head and neck, liver or kidney cancer. Here the chain combines TRBV2 and TRBJ1-4, with the D gene too uncertain to name. The DNA sequence is as follows: TGTGCCAGCAGTGAAGGGTGGGAAAAACTGTTTTTT. Its translation reads: CASSEGWEKLFF.